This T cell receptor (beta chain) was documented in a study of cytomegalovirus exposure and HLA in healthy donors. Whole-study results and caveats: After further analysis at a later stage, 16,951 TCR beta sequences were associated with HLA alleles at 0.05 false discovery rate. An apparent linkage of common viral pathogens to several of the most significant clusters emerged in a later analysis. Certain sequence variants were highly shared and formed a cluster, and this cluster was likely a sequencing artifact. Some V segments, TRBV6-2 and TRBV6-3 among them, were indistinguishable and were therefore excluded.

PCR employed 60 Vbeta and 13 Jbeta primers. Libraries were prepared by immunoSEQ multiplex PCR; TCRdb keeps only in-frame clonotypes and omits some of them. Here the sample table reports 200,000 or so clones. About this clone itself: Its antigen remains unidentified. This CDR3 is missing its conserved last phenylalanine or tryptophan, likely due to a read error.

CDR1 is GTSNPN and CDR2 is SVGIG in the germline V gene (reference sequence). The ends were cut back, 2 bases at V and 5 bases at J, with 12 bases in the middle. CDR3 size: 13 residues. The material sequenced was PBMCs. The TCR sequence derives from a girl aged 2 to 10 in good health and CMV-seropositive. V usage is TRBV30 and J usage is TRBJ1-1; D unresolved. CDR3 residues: CAWSLSGETEAFL. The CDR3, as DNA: TGTGCCTGGAGTTTATCGGGTGAGACTGAAGCTTTCCTT.